This TCR beta chain is drawn from a study of CD8 T cells in ankylosing spondylitis. As the method for making TCR beta libraries, quantitative 5'-RACE with molecular barcodes was used. One entry per CDR3 protein, called by TCRdb with MiXCR from the 5' RACE reads. The repertoire holds 450,000 to 550,000 distinct CDR3 sequences, approximately 5.3% seen once, with around 3.6% in the top ten. This clonotype was counted many times. No antigen is known for it. General observations from the study: Disease-linked clones were found to be CD8+ and relatively rare in peripheral blood. It was reported that disease-linked clones were significantly enriched in matched ankylosing spondylitis synovial fluid. Characteristic, it appeared, of ankylosing spondylitis blood was a TCR beta motif of roughly eight highly homologous variants.

The CDR3 runs 15 residues. V was clipped by 0 bases and J by 4 bases, with 12 bases between them. Germline V gene sequence: CDR1 LGHNA, CDR2 YSLEER. The sample consisted of blood, either unsorted or a sorted T cell fraction (not recorded which). This sequence was found in a male donor with ankylosing spondylitis. This chain uses TRBV4-3 with TRBJ1-2; D not certain. The CDR3 sequence is CASSQDRLLPYGYTF. CDR3 nucleotides: TGCGCCAGCAGCCAAGATAGACTCCTACCCTATGGCTACACCTTC.